The 29 T cell receptor beta chains presented below share a single source sample, sequenced in a study of beta chain features in type 1 diabetes. Isolated RNA was reverse transcribed in full, so expressed TCRB transcripts were sequenced. Method: immunoSEQ multiplex PCR; TCRdb's copy keeps in-frame clones and lacks some. The table includes hundreds of thousands of clones, 30% detected once. Sequencing was done on a sample of naive CD4+ T cells from blood. These receptors were collected from a man younger than 35 in good health.

DNA of the CDR3: TGTGCCTGCACTCACAGGGGAAATGGCGAGCAGTACTTC. Translated, it gives CACTHRGNGEQYF. The chain is built from TRBV30 and TRBJ2-7; TRBD1 matches at 7 bases. The CDR3 runs to 13 residues. Germline lookup yields CDR1 GTSNPN and CDR2 SVGIG (reference sequence). The V and J ends lost 6 bases and 6 bases, in that order; junction bases with no gene match: 11.

This clone was recorded a few times. The CDR3 DNA reads TGTGCCAGCATGGTACAGGGCTATGGCTACACCTTC. It is translated as CASMVQGYGYTF. The rearrangement joins TRBV5-6 to TRBJ1-2; D possibly corresponds to TRBD1 (6 bases). V dropped 6 bases and J dropped 4 bases, with 10 bases sitting between them. The CDR3 contains 12 residues. CDR1 SGHDT and CDR2 YYEEEE come from the germline V gene.

J is TRBJ2-3 and V is TRBV28, with unresolved D. Trimming took 8 bases from V and 3 from J, leaving 3 bases between them. The germline V gene encodes CDR1 MDHEN and CDR2 SYDVKM. This CDR3 has 10 amino acids. The DNA of the CDR3 is TGTGCCAGCTTTACAGATACGCAGTATTTT. Residues: CASFTDTQYF. Variable domain in full (rest from reference TRBV28 and TRBJ2-3): DVKVTQSSRYLVKRTGEKVFLECVQDMDHENMFWYRQDPGLGLRLIYFSYDVKMKEKGDIPEGYSVSREKKERFSLILESASTNQTSMYLCASFTDTQYFGPGTRLTVL.

V and J are TRBV27 and TRBJ2-3; 8 bases are shared with TRBD1. The CDR3 is 13 amino acids. In germline, CDR1 is MNHEY, CDR2 SMNVEV (reference sequence). Trimming at V came to 6 bases and at J to 7 bases, leaving 6 bases not matched to a gene. DNA for the CDR3: TGTGCCAGCAGCGACAGGGGACGGAATACGCAGTATTTT. It yields the protein CASSDRGRNTQYF.

Comment on this clone: Other DNA sequences in the same sample also yield this CDR3. The V call is TRBV5-1, the J call TRBJ2-3; D may be TRBD1 or TRBD2 (6 bases each). Germline CDR1 is SGHRS and CDR2 is YFSETQ. Trimming removed 2 bases at V and 1 base at J, with 11 bases between. This CDR3 contains 15 residues. For the CDR3, the DNA is TGCGCCAGCAGCTTCGGGGGCGCCGGCACAGATACGCAGTATTTT. Its translation is CASSFGGAGTDTQYF.

This clone was counted between two and nine times. The chain uses TRBV9 and TRBJ2-1; possibly TRBD1 or TRBD2 for D (5 bases each). The CDR3 runs to 14 residues. CDR1 is SGDLS and CDR2 is YYNGEE in the germline V gene. Trimming stripped 6 bases from V and 0 bases from J, with 10 bases between. The CDR3 region is CASTLGVSYNEQFF. The CDR3 nucleotides are TGTGCCAGCACCCTGGGGGTCTCCTACAATGAGCAGTTCTTC.

The sample holds a few counts of this clone. The V call is TRBV10-3, the J call TRBJ2-2, with D possibly TRBD2 on 5 matching bases. This CDR3 has 15 residues. Trimming removed 4 bases at V and 0 bases at J, with 9 bases between. Germline-derived CDR1 and CDR2 are ENHRY and SYGVKD. The CDR3, as DNA: TGTGCCATCAGTGGGGGAGTCGCGAACACCGGGGAGCTGTTTTTT. Protein: CAISGGVANTGELFF.

The chain joins TRBV30 to TRBJ2-3; 9 bases align to TRBD2. With V trimmed by 0 bases and J by 4 bases, 5 bases remained unmatched. This CDR3 has 15 residues. Per germline, CDR1 GTSNPN and CDR2 SVGIG (reference sequence). CDR3 DNA: TGTGCCTGGAGTGTAGGAGCGGGGGGCCCAGATACGCAGTATTTT. It yields the protein CAWSVGAGGPDTQYF.

This clone was seen a handful of times. The V call is TRBV5-1, the J call TRBJ2-5, with a possible D match to TRBD1 (6 bases). CDR3 length: 13 residues. Germline V gives CDR1 SGHRS, CDR2 YFSETQ. Deletions cut 1 base from V and 5 bases from J, with 9 bases between. The DNA of the CDR3 is TGCGCCAGCAGCTTGCAGGGGCAGGAGACCCAGTACTTC. This encodes CASSLQGQETQYF.

A few counts support this clone. The chain combines TRBV11-2 with TRBJ2-3; TRBD1 aligns across 7 bases. Germline CDR1 SGHAT, CDR2 FQNNGV. There are 14 residues in the CDR3. V shed 8 bases, J shed 4 bases, and the junction held 9 bases outside the gene matches. This CDR3 is CASGTGALADTQYF. The CDR3, as DNA: TGTGCCAGCGGTACAGGGGCGCTAGCAGATACGCAGTATTTT.

The genes are TRBV29-1 and TRBJ1-1, with a weak D call TRBD1 (5 bases). From germline, CDR1 is SQVTM and CDR2 ANQGSEA. The CDR3 runs 14 residues. V was shortened by 4 bases and J by 6 bases, with 18 bases between the two germline ends. The CDR3 region is CSVVFYAGQSEAFF. The DNA of the CDR3 is TGCAGCGTTGTATTTTACGCAGGACAATCTGAAGCTTTCTTT.

This sequence joins TRBV29-1 and TRBJ2-3, with D unclear. This CDR3 spans 11 amino acids. Germline CDR1 reads SQVTM; CDR2 reads ANQGSEA. Between the trimmed V and J ends, which lost 6 bases and 5 bases, there was a span of 9 bases. The CDR3 here is CSVRQEDTQYF. As DNA, the CDR3 is TGCAGCGTCCGACAAGAAGATACGCAGTATTTT.

The chain links TRBV10-3 to TRBJ1-4; TRBD1 agrees at 11 bases. Germline CDR1 and CDR2: ENHRY and SYGVKD. This CDR3 region has 14 residues. V shed 6 bases, J shed 8 bases, and the junction held 5 bases outside the gene matches. CDR3 loop: CAISRDRGTEKLFF. The CDR3 region has the DNA TGTGCCATCAGCCGGGACAGGGGGACCGAAAAACTGTTTTTT.

The chain joins TRBV11-1 to TRBJ2-3; D is perhaps TRBD1 or TRBD2 (5 bases each). The V end lost 3 bases, the J end lost 6 bases, and 10 bases lay between the germline ends. This CDR3 comprises 13 residues. Germline lookup yields CDR1 SGHAT and CDR2 FQDESV (reference sequence). The CDR3 bases are TGTGCCAGCAGCTTGCCCGGGACGGATACGCAGTATTTT. Residues: CASSLPGTDTQYF.

CDR3 DNA: TGTGCCAGCTCACCACCGAGCCGGGACCGTGACGAGCAGTACTTC. Translation: CASSPPSRDRDEQYF. This chain uses TRBV18 with TRBJ2-7; D possibly uses TRBD1 or TRBD2 (5 bases each). The CDR3 covers 15 residues. Germline V CDR1 and CDR2: KGHSH, LQKENI. The germline V and J ends were trimmed by 0 bases and 5 bases, with 14 bases remaining between them.

There are a few counts of this clone. The J gene is TRBJ1-3, the V gene TRBV28, with D perhaps TRBD1 (6 bases). The CDR3 covers 14 residues. The V and J ends lost 1 base and 2 bases respectively, with 6 bases between them. Germline assignment: CDR1 MDHEN and CDR2 SYDVKM. Here the CDR3 DNA reads TGTGCCAGCAGTTTATCAGGGGCTGGAAACACCATATATTTT. This codes for CASSLSGAGNTIYF. Filled out from reference TRBV28 and TRBJ1-3, the complete variable domain reads DVKVTQSSRYLVKRTGEKVFLECVQDMDHENMFWYRQDPGLGLRLIYFSYDVKMKEKGDIPEGYSVSREKKERFSLILESASTNQTSMYLCASSLSGAGNTIYFGEGSWLTVV.

On this clone itself: At the DNA level, this CDR3 is encoded by other sequences in the same sample as well. The chain is built from TRBV4-3 and TRBJ2-1; 11 nucleotides align to TRBD2. Trimming at V came to 0 bases and at J to 1 base, leaving 2 bases not matched to a gene. CDR3 length: 17 amino acids. The germline gives CDR1 LGHNA, CDR2 YSLEER. In DNA, the CDR3 is TGCGCCAGCAGCCAAGACCTAGCGGGAGGTTCCTACAATGAGCAGTTCTTC. It specifies CASSQDLAGGSYNEQFF.

This rearrangement joins TRBV5-4 to TRBJ2-7; tentative D call: TRBD2 (5 bases). CDR3 length equals 14 residues. The germline V gene has CDR1 SGHNT and CDR2 YYREEE (reference sequence). The germline V and J ends were trimmed by 0 bases and 6 bases, with 13 bases remaining between them. CDR3 nucleotide sequence: TGTGCCAGCAGCTTGGAGCGGAACCGCATCGAGCAGTACTTC. Its translation is CASSLERNRIEQYF.

The chain carries TRBV29-1 and TRBJ2-7; 8 nucleotides match TRBD2. Germline V gene data show CDR1 as SQVTM and CDR2 as ANQGSEA. CDR3 length equals 16 residues. Losses at the gene ends were 4 bases for V and 4 bases for J; bases not matched to a gene: 15. The CDR3 here is CSVAERELWAPYEQYF. The CDR3 DNA is TGCAGCGTTGCGGAGCGGGAGCTTTGGGCCCCATACGAGCAGTACTTC.

This clone was seen a handful of times. The chain recombines TRBV30 with TRBJ2-3; TRBD2 aligns across 14 bases. Germline-derived CDR1 and CDR2 are GTSNPN and SVGIG (reference sequence). The ends lost 6 bases at V and 7 bases at J; junction bases unmatched: 6. This CDR3 has 14 amino acids. In nucleotides, the CDR3 is TGTGCCTGCCCGGGACTAGCGGGAGTAAATACGCAGTATTTT. It specifies CACPGLAGVNTQYF.

This clone was detected a few times. J is TRBJ2-4 and V is TRBV7-2; D possibly corresponds to TRBD1 (5 bases). The CDR3 is made up of 12 amino acids. From germline, CDR1 is SGHTA and CDR2 FQGNSA. V was cut by 5 bases and J by 9 bases, with 11 bases left in between. The CDR3 region has the DNA TGTGCCAGCAGCCCAGGGTGGGGCATTCAGTACTTC. This codes for CASSPGWGIQYF.

The chain combines TRBV7-9 with TRBJ1-5; tentative D call: TRBD1 (6 bases). The CDR3 length is 12 residues. Germline CDR1 SEHNR, CDR2 FQNEAQ (reference sequence). V was pared by 4 bases and J by 7 bases, with 8 bases between. Here the CDR3 reads CASSSGVQPQHF. The DNA for the CDR3 is TGTGCCAGCAGCTCAGGGGTCCAGCCCCAGCATTTT.

This clone was seen a handful of times. This sequence joins TRBV4-2 and TRBJ1-1; 7 bases align to TRBD1. The germline CDR1 and CDR2 sequences are LGHNA and YNFKEQ. This CDR3 comprises 16 residues. V lost 1 base, J lost 11 bases, and 16 bases stayed unmatched. CDR3 sequence reads: CASSQGTGAGSPKAFF. The CDR3 nucleotides are TGTGCCAGCAGCCAAGGAACAGGGGCCGGATCCCCCAAGGCTTTCTTT.

This clone came up a few times. The rearrangement joins TRBV18 to TRBJ1-5; TRBD1 might be the D (5 bases). Germline V lookup: CDR1 KGHSH, CDR2 LQKENI. CDR3 length: 13 amino acids. The V and J ends lost 1 base and 5 bases respectively, with 6 bases between them. DNA for the CDR3: TGTGCCAGCTCACCACAGGGACATCAGCCCCAGCATTTT. This codes for CASSPQGHQPQHF. Drawing the rest from reference TRBV18 and TRBJ1-5, the complete variable domain is NAGVMQNPRHLVRRRGQEARLRCSPMKGHSHVYWYRQLPEEGLKFMVYLQKENIIDESGMPKERFSAEFPKEGPSILRIQQVVRGDSAAYFCASSPQGHQPQHFGDGTRLSIL.

The genes are TRBV30 and TRBJ2-1, with unresolved D. In germline, CDR1 is GTSNPN, CDR2 SVGIG (reference sequence). The CDR3 consists of 11 residues. V lost 2 bases to trimming and J lost 8 bases, with 7 bases between them. CDR3 nucleotide sequence: TGTGCCTGGAGTAGTTTGGATGAGCAGTTCTTC. This encodes CAWSSLDEQFF.

This clone has only a few counts. The chain couples TRBV11-2 to TRBJ2-3; a possible D gene is TRBD2 (6 bases). Germline V lookup: CDR1 SGHAT, CDR2 FQNNGV. This CDR3 contains 16 residues. Trimming removed 2 bases at V and 2 bases at J, with 14 bases between. The CDR3 region has the DNA TGTGCCAGCAGCTTATACGGCCTAGCGAACACAGATACGCAGTATTTT. Its translation: CASSLYGLANTDTQYF.

This sequence joins TRBV28 and TRBJ2-7; the D gene could be TRBD1 or TRBD2 (5 bases each). Per germline, CDR1 MDHEN and CDR2 SYDVKM. The CDR3 loop spans 13 amino acids. V lost 3 bases, J lost 7 bases, and 13 bases lay in between. Written as DNA, the CDR3 is TGTGCCAGCAGTTTGGGACCCACGCGGGAGCAGTACTTC. This translates into CASSLGPTREQYF.

In DNA form, the CDR3 reads TGCGCCAGCAGCTTGGCCGTGGGCCGGGAGACCCAGTACTTC. It translates to CASSLAVGRETQYF. This rearrangement joins TRBV5-1 to TRBJ2-5; no definite D call. CDR1 and CDR2 from the germline V gene are SGHRS and YFSETQ. V was shortened by 0 bases and J by 5 bases, with 11 bases between the two germline ends. CDR3 length: 14 residues.

The table lists this clone with a few counts. This rearrangement joins TRBV18 to TRBJ1-1, with 9 bases that match TRBD1. The CDR3 consists of 15 residues. Trimming cost V 6 bases and J 0 bases; bases outside gene matches: 5. CDR1 is KGHSH, CDR2 LQKENI, per germline. The CDR3 loop reads CASSRGQGLNTEAFF. CDR3 coding DNA: TGTGCCAGCTCCCGCGGACAGGGGTTGAACACTGAAGCTTTCTTT.